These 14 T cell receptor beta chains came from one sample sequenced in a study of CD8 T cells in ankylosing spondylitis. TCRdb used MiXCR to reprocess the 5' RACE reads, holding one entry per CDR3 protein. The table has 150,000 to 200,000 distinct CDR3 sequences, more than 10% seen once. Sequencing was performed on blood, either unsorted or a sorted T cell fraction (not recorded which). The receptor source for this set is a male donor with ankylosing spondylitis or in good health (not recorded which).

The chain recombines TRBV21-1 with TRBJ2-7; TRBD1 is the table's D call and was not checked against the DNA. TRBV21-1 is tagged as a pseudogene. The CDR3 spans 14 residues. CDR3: CASSKDRVKYEQYF. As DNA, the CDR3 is TGTGCCAGCAGCAAAGACAGGGTCAAGTACGAGCAGTACTTC.

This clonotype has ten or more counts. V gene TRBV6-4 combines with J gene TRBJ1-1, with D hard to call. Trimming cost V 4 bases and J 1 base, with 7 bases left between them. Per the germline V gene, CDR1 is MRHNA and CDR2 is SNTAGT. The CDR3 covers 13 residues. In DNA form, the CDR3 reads TGTGCCAGCAGTGTAGCACGGAACACTGAAGCTTTCTTT. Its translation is CASSVARNTEAFF.

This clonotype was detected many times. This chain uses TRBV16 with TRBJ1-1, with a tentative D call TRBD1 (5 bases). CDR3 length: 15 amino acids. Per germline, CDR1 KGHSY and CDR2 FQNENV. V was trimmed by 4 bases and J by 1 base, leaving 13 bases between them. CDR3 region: CASSRKGGGNTEAFF. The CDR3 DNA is TGTGCCAGCAGCCGAAAAGGCGGGGGGAACACTGAAGCTTTCTTT.

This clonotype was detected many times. CDR3 protein: CASSHTGGPTDTQYF. Written as DNA, the CDR3 is TGTGCCAGCAGCCACACGGGGGGTCCCACAGATACGCAGTATTTT. The V and J genes are TRBV14 and TRBJ2-3; 7 nucleotides match TRBD2. This CDR3 region has 15 residues. The V gene's germline CDR1 is SGHDN and CDR2 FVKESK. V shed 3 bases and J 2 bases; nucleotides not matched to a gene: 5.

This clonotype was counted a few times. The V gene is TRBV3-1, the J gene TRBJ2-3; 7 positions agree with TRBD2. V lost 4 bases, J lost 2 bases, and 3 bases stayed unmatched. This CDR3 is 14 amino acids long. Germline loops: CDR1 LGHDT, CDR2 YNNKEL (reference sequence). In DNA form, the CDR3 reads TGTGCCAGCAGCCGGACTAGACCCACAGATACGCAGTATTTT. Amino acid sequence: CASSRTRPTDTQYF.

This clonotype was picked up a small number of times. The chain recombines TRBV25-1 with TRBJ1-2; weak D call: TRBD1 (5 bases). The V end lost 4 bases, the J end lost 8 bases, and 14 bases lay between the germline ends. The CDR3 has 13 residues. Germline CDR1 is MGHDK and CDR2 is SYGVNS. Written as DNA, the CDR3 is TGTGCCAGCAGTGCGGGACTTGGAGAAGGCTACACCTTC. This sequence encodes CASSAGLGEGYTF.

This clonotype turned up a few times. CDR3 nucleotides: TGTGCCAGCAGCGAATTTTGGGGGGGATCTTCTAGCACAGATACGCAGTATTTT. Translation gives CASSEFWGGSSSTDTQYF. The chain combines TRBV11-2 with TRBJ2-3; TRBD2 aligns across 7 bases. The CDR3 is 18 amino acids. Unmatched junction bases numbered 14, after V lost 5 bases and J lost 0 bases. Germline V gives CDR1 SGHAT, CDR2 FQNNGV.

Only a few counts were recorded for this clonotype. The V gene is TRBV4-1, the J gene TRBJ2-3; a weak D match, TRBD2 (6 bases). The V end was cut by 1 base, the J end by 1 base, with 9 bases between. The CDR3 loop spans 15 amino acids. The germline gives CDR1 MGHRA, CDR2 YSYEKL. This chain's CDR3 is CASSQVTGGTDTQYF. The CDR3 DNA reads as TGCGCCAGCAGCCAAGTAACGGGAGGCACAGATACGCAGTATTTT.

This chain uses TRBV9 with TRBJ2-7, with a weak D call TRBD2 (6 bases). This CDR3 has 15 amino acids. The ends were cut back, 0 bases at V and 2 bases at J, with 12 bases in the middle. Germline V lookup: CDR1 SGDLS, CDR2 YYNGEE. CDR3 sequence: CASSVEFSGPYEQYF. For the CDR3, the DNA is TGTGCCAGCAGCGTAGAGTTTAGCGGACCCTACGAGCAGTACTTC.

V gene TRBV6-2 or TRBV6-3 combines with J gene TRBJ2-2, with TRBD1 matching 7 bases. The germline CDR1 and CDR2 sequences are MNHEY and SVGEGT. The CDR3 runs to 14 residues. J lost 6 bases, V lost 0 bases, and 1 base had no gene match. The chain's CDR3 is CASSYSTGAGELFF. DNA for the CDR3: TGTGCCAGCAGTTACTCTACAGGGGCCGGGGAGCTGTTTTTT.

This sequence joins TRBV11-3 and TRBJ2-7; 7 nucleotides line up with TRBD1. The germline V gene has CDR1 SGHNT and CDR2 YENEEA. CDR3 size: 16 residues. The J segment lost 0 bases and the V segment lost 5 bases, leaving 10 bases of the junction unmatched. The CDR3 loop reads CASSTRTGHPSYEQYF. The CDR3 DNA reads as TGTGCCAGCAGCACTAGGACAGGCCACCCCTCCTACGAGCAGTACTTC.

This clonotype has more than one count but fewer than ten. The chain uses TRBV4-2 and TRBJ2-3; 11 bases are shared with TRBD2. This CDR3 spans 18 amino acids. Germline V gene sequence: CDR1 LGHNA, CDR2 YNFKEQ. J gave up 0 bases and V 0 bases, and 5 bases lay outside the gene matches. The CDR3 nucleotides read TGTGCCAGCAGCCAAGATCCGTCTAGCGGGAGGAGCACAGATACGCAGTATTTT. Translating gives CASSQDPSSGRSTDTQYF.

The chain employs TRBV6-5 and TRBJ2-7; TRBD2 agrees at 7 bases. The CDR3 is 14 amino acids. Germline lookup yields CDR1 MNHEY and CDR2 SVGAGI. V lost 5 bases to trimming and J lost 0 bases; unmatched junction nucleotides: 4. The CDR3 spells CASSLQRGSYEQYF. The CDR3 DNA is TGTGCCAGCAGTCTACAGCGGGGCTCCTACGAGCAGTACTTC.

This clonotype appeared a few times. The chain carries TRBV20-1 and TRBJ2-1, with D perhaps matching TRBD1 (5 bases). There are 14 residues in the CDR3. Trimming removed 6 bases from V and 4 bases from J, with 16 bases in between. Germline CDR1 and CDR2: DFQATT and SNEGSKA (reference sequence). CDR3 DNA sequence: TGCAGTGCCAGTAGGGGTTGGGCATACAATGAGCAGTTCTTC. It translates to CSASRGWAYNEQFF.